A selection of T cell receptor beta chains follows, all from one sample in a study of blood T cell repertoires in COVID-19. Libraries were prepared by immunoSEQ multiplex PCR; TCRdb keeps only in-frame clonotypes and omits some of them. The table has over 15,000 clones, 75% to 95% seen once. The specimen sequenced was peripheral blood. Receptors originate from a human donor in a cohort sampled during active COVID-19. CDR3s include the opening cysteine and the closing phenylalanine or tryptophan. The D gene is left open where the match is weak. A clone size is listed for some rows: how often the clone was seen (once, few, many), or a class if it is expanded.

CASSRPAGGLDTQYF TGTGCCAGCAGCCGACCAGCGGGAGGACTAGATACGCAGTATTTT TRBD2 TRBJ2-3 - TRBV7-9
CASSQEGQGYGYTF TGTGCCAGCAGTCAAGAGGGACAGGGCTATGGCTACACCTTC TRBD1 TRBJ1-2 - TRBV2
CASSPRQGETQYF TGTGCCAGCTCACCTCGACAGGGAGAGACCCAGTACTTC TRBD1 TRBJ2-5 - TRBV18
CASSQVVRQNEAFF TGCGCCAGCAGCCAAGTAGTGCGCCAAAATGAAGCTTTCTTT - TRBJ1-1 - TRBV4-3
CASSRSRGAGGQETQYF TGTGCCAGCAGCCGCTCCCGCGGGGCGGGGGGGCAAGAGACCCAGTACTTC TRBD2 TRBJ2-5 - TRBV4-2
CASSDIRGSGGYTF TGTGCCAGCAGTGATATTCGAGGGTCTGGTGGCTACACCTTC - TRBJ1-2 - TRBV2
CASSQRRTGGNQPQHF TGTGCCAGCAGCCAGCGGCGGACAGGCGGCAATCAGCCCCAGCATTTT TRBD1 TRBJ1-5 - TRBV3-1/TRBV3-2
CASNMGQGETQYF TGTGCCAGCAATATGGGACAGGGGGAGACCCAGTACTTC TRBD1 TRBJ2-5 - TRBV6-5
CASSIGFLTEAFF TGTGCCAGCAGTATCGGGTTTTTGACTGAAGCTTTCTTT - TRBJ1-1 - TRBV6-5
CASSPRDRASYNEQFF TGTGCCAGCAGCCCAAGGGACAGGGCGTCCTACAATGAGCAGTTCTTC TRBD1 TRBJ2-1 once TRBV5-4
CATPAPQAGTAGNTIYF TGTGCCACTCCAGCCCCACAGGCCGGGACTGCTGGAAACACCATATATTTT - TRBJ1-3 - TRBV7-3
CASSLGDSGSRANVLTF TGTGCCAGCAGCTTGGGGGATAGCGGGAGTAGGGCCAACGTCCTGACTTTC TRBD2 TRBJ2-6 - TRBV5-4
CASSRGLAGQTYEQYF TGTGCCAGCAGTAGGGGACTAGCGGGTCAAACCTACGAGCAGTACTTC TRBD2 TRBJ2-7 - TRBV6-6
CASSPFRASGRMKMTDTQYF TGTGCCAGCTCTCCTTTCAGGGCTAGCGGGAGGATGAAGATGACAGATACGCAGTATTTT TRBD2 TRBJ2-3 - TRBV18
CASSAGGGVGRYNEQFF TGTGCCAGCAGTGCCGGAGGTGGGGTAGGCCGCTACAATGAGCAGTTCTTC - TRBJ2-1 - TRBV6-4
CASSFPQGASYEQYF TGTGCCAGCAGCTTCCCACAGGGGGCTAGTTACGAGCAGTACTTC TRBD1 TRBJ2-7 - TRBV7-9
CASSLGQGIGSYNSPLHF TGCGCCAGCAGCTTGGGACAGGGAATAGGCTCCTATAATTCACCCCTCCACTTT TRBD1 TRBJ1-6 - TRBV5-1
CSAIEQVGQFF TGCAGTGCTATTGAACAGGTGGGGCAGTTCTTC - TRBJ2-1 once TRBV20-1
CATSSRGAGNTIYF TGTGCCACCAGCAGTAGAGGCGCGGGAAACACCATATATTTT - TRBJ1-3 - TRBV15
CAISESDRVKNTEAFF TGTGCCATCAGTGAGTCCGACAGGGTGAAGAACACTGAAGCTTTCTTT TRBD1 TRBJ1-1 - TRBV10-3
CASSIRGQNTGELFF TGTGCCAGCAGCATTCGAGGACAGAACACCGGGGAGCTGTTTTTT - TRBJ2-2 - TRBV11-2
CASSQQGGGNTIYF TGTGCCAGCAGCCAACAGGGCGGAGGAAACACCATATATTTT - TRBJ1-3 - TRBV7-8
CASSLGGGQGVGNQPQHF TGTGCCAGCAGCTTGGGAGGAGGGCAGGGGGTCGGCAATCAGCCCCAGCATTTT TRBD1 TRBJ1-5 - TRBV5-4
CASSLDTSYQETQYF TGTGCCAGCAGCTTAGATACTAGCTACCAAGAGACCCAGTACTTC - TRBJ2-5 - TRBV11-2
CASSIGRTVFYEQYF TGCGCCAGCAGCATAGGTCGGACAGTGTTCTACGAGCAGTACTTC - TRBJ2-7 - TRBV5-1
CASSQGPSRNKYEQYF TGTGCCAGCAGCCAAGGCCCCTCTAGGAATAAATACGAGCAGTACTTC - TRBJ2-7 - TRBV3-1/TRBV3-2
CSVAGTDNEKLFF TGCAGCGTTGCGGGGACAGATAATGAAAAACTGTTTTTT TRBD1 TRBJ1-4 - TRBV29-1
CASKEGPLKQPQHF TGTGCCAGCAAGGAGGGCCCGCTGAAACAGCCCCAGCATTTT - TRBJ1-5 few TRBV3-1/TRBV3-2
CSASSLAGGRDTQYF TGCAGTGCTAGTTCACTAGCGGGAGGCCGTGATACGCAGTATTTT TRBD2 TRBJ2-3 - TRBV20-1
CASSLGHGYTF TGTGCCAGCAGCTTAGGGCATGGCTACACCTTC - TRBJ1-2 - TRBV11-3
CATSSSGGKETQYF TGTGCCACCAGCAGTAGCGGGGGTAAAGAGACCCAGTACTTC TRBD2 TRBJ2-5 - TRBV15
CASSPSPDTQYF TGTGCCAGCAGCCCCTCCCCAGATACGCAGTATTTT - TRBJ2-3 - TRBV6-6
CASSPLGGQGTTDTQYF TGTGCCAGCAGCCCTCTTGGGGGACAGGGGACCACAGATACGCAGTATTTT TRBD1 TRBJ2-3 - TRBV7-6
CASSPTWAHSPLHF TGTGCCAGCAGTCCCACGTGGGCGCATTCACCCCTCCACTTT - TRBJ1-6 - TRBV6-6
CAEVKMRGYTF TGTGCCGAAGTGAAAATGAGAGGCTACACCTTC - TRBJ1-2 - TRBV30
CASSSGRRGAFF TGTGCCAGCAGTTCGGGACGGCGGGGAGCTTTCTTT - TRBJ1-1 - TRBV28
CASSLRGQGAYEQYF TGTGCCAGCAGTTTACGTGGACAGGGGGCCTACGAGCAGTACTTC TRBD1 TRBJ2-7 - TRBV6-2/TRBV6-3
CASSGAGAPYEQYF TGTGCCAGCAGTGGGGCGGGGGCCCCCTACGAGCAGTACTTC - TRBJ2-7 - TRBV11-3
CASRGRGAGDTQYF TGTGCCAGCAGGGGACGGGGGGCTGGAGATACGCAGTATTTT - TRBJ2-3 - TRBV5-6
CASSTGGTGNTIYF TGCGCCAGCAGCACGGGAGGGACTGGAAACACCATATATTTT - TRBJ1-3 - TRBV5-1
CASSFSGDGYTF TGTGCCAGCAGTTTTTCAGGGGATGGCTACACCTTC - TRBJ1-2 - TRBV12-3/TRBV12-4
CASRGGAGGYTF TGTGCCAGCCGCGGGGGGGCTGGAGGCTACACCTTC - TRBJ1-2 - TRBV12-3/TRBV12-4
CAWAGDEGYGYTF TGTGCCTGGGCGGGGGATGAAGGCTATGGCTACACCTTC - TRBJ1-2 once TRBV30
CASSLDGQYYEQYF TGTGCCAGCAGCTTAGATGGACAGTACTACGAGCAGTACTTC - TRBJ2-7 - TRBV7-8
CASIPRPSGLMSSYNEQFF TGTGCCAGCATTCCTAGGCCTAGCGGGCTGATGAGCTCCTACAATGAGCAGTTCTTC TRBD2 TRBJ2-1 - TRBV27
CASSLPGGQTQYF TGTGCCAGCAGTTTACCTGGAGGACAGACCCAGTACTTC - TRBJ2-5 - TRBV12-3/TRBV12-4
CASSLVLGQGAYEQYF TGTGCCAGCAGCTTAGTTTTGGGACAGGGGGCGTACGAGCAGTACTTC TRBD1 TRBJ2-7 - TRBV11-2
CASSVVGTGNEGYTF TGTGCCAGCAGTGTTGTCGGGACAGGGAATGAAGGCTACACCTTC TRBD1 TRBJ1-2 - TRBV27
CASKQGLTEAFF TGTGCCAGTAAACAGGGTCTGACTGAAGCTTTCTTT - TRBJ1-1 - TRBV19
CASSAGPTNTGELFF TGTGCCAGCAGCGCGGGACCGACGAACACCGGGGAGCTGTTTTTT - TRBJ2-2 once TRBV7-3
CASNPAGTQETQYF TGCGCCAGCAATCCCGCGGGTACTCAAGAGACCCAGTACTTC - TRBJ2-5 - TRBV5-1